Listed below are T cell receptor beta chains from one sample, sequenced in a study of CD8+CD57+ T cells in acquired aplastic anemia. TCRdb itself ran the reads through MiXCR, one entry per CDR3 protein. Here the sample spans a few hundred thousand distinct CDR3 sequences, approximately 33% being singletons. The specimen sequenced was sorted CD4+, CD8+, or CD8+CD57+ T cells (not recorded which) from PBMCs. These receptors all come from a human donor with aplastic anemia. Both conserved end residues are part of each CDR3. The D gene is left open where the match is weak. Expanded clones are given a class, and other clones once, few, many or no size at all.

NA	TRBJ1-3	many	14	TRBV2	TGTGCCAGCAGCGGGACCCTCTCTGGAAACACCATATATTTT	CASSGTLSGNTIYF
TRBD1	TRBJ1-6	NA	15	TRBV10-3	TGTGCCATCAGTAACCCCGACAGGGCGGATTCACCCCTCCACTTC	CAISNPDRADSPLHF
NA	TRBJ2-3	many	14	TRBV10-2	TGCGCCAGCAGTCCGACTAGTTTCACAGATACGCAGTATTTT	CASSPTSFTDTQYF
NA	TRBJ2-7	many	17	TRBV7-2	TGTGCCAGCAGGCTAGTCGGGCAGGGAGCAAAACTCTACGAGCAGTACTTC	CASRLVGQGAKLYEQYF
NA	TRBJ2-1	few	12	TRBV5-1	TGCGCCAGCAGCTTGGACGAGGCAGAGCAGTTCTTC	CASSLDEAEQFF
TRBD2	TRBJ2-7	few	14	TRBV6-1	TGTGCCAGCAGAATAGCGGGGAGGGCCTACGAGCAGTACTTC	CASRIAGRAYEQYF
TRBD2	TRBJ2-5	few	14	TRBV20-1	TGCAGTGCTTTCCCAGCGGGGGGGTCTGAGACCCAGTACTTC	CSAFPAGGSETQYF
NA	TRBJ2-5	few	15	TRBV7-2	TGTGCCAGCAGCTTTGGTATACTGCCGCAAGAGACCCAGTACTTC	CASSFGILPQETQYF
TRBD1	TRBJ1-5	NA	15	TRBV15	TGTGCCACCAGCAGAGATACCAGGGGGAATCAGCCCCAGCATTTT	CATSRDTRGNQPQHF
NA	TRBJ2-3	few	14	TRBV5-6	TGTGCCAGCAGCTCCAGGGCTGGGACAGATACGCAGTATTTT	CASSSRAGTDTQYF
TRBD1	TRBJ2-3	many	15	TRBV24-1	TGTGCCACCAGTGACCCAGGGGGCCCCACAGATACGCAGTATTTT	CATSDPGGPTDTQYF
NA	TRBJ2-5	NA	13	TRBV10-1	TGCGCCAGCAGTGGTACTATCCTAGAGACCCAGTACTTC	CASSGTILETQYF
NA	TRBJ2-2	NA	14	TRBV10-2	TGCGCCAGCGGACTTAGCCGGTACACCGGGGAGCTGTTTTTT	CASGLSRYTGELFF
NA	TRBJ1-1	many	13	TRBV7-3	TGTGCCAGCAGCCCCACCATGAACACTGAAGCTTTCTTT	CASSPTMNTEAFF
NA	TRBJ2-7	many	11	TRBV6-1	TGTGCCAGCAGTAACCTACTCGAGCAGTACTTC	CASSNLLEQYF
TRBD2	TRBJ2-3	NA	15	TRBV11-1	TGTGCCAGCAGCGCCATGCGGGAGGGCCGTGATACGCAGTATTTT	CASSAMREGRDTQYF
TRBD1	TRBJ2-5	many	15	TRBV7-9	TGTGCCAGCCACCGGGACAGGGGGCTTGGAGAGACCCAGTACTTC	CASHRDRGLGETQYF
NA	TRBJ1-4	few	13	TRBV4-1	TGCGCCAGCAGCCAATGGGGTGGGGAAAAACTGTTTTTT	CASSQWGGEKLFF
NA	TRBJ2-7	few	14	TRBV6-5	TGTGCCAGCAGATATTTAAAGAGCTCCTACGAGCAGTACTTC	CASRYLKSSYEQYF
TRBD2	TRBJ2-1	many	15	TRBV2	TGTGCCAGCAGTGTAGTAGCGGGAGCCAACAATGAGCAGTTCTTC	CASSVVAGANNEQFF
TRBD2	TRBJ2-1	once	19	TRBV28	TGTGCCAGCAGTTGCGGGACTAGCGGGGCAAGAGAGCGACAGAAGGAGCAGTTCTTC	CASSCGTSGARERQKEQFF
NA	TRBJ2-5	many	13	TRBV2	TGTGCCACCAGGGCAGGGCGGATAGAGACCCAGTACTTC	CATRAGRIETQYF
NA	TRBJ2-3	NA	13	TRBV7-3	TGTGCCAGCAGGCAGGGTCGCGCAGATACGCAGTATTTT	CASRQGRADTQYF
NA	TRBJ1-2	few	14	TRBV28	TGTGCCAGCAGACCTCCGGACCGTATCTATGGCTACACCTTC	CASRPPDRIYGYTF
NA	TRBJ1-1	many	13	TRBV16	TGTGCCAGCAGCCCTACCAGGGAAGGTGAAGCTTTCTTT	CASSPTREGEAFF
NA	TRBJ2-4	NA	17	TRBV24-1	TGTGCCACCATTGGCTCTCTCGACTCCCTAGCCAAAAACATTCAGTACTTC	CATIGSLDSLAKNIQYF
NA	TRBJ1-2	NA	15	TRBV6-2/TRBV6-3	TGTGCCAGCAGCATCTCGTCAGGGACTAACTATGGCTACACCTTC	CASSISSGTNYGYTF
NA	TRBJ1-2	NA	11	TRBV2	TGTGCCAGCGGGGGGTTAAGCGGCTACACCTTC	CASGGLSGYTF
TRBD2	TRBJ2-7	NA	13	TRBV2	TGTGCCAGCAGGGGACTACGGGGGGGCGAGCAGTACTTC	CASRGLRGGEQYF
TRBD1	TRBJ2-1	few	15	TRBV2	TGTGCCAGCAGTGTTCAGGGACAGGGGGGCTATGAGCAGTTCTTC	CASSVQGQGGYEQFF
NA	TRBJ1-2	once	15	TRBV30	TGTGCCTGGAGCTCCGACTGGACGAACGCCTATGGCTACACCTTC	CAWSSDWTNAYGYTF
NA	TRBJ2-7	NA	14	TRBV7-3	TGTGCCAGCAGCTTAATCCCGGGATTGAACGGGCAGTACTTC	CASSLIPGLNGQYF
TRBD1	TRBJ2-3	NA	15	TRBV10-3	TGTGCCATCAGTAATACCGACAGGGCCACAGATACGCAGTATTTT	CAISNTDRATDTQYF
TRBD1	TRBJ2-1	once	16	TRBV7-3	TGTGCCAGCAGCCCCGACAGGGGGGCATCCTACAATGAGCAGTTCTTC	CASSPDRGASYNEQFF
NA	TRBJ1-1	few	15	TRBV7-9	TGTGCCAGCAGCCAGGGCAGGGGAGTGGGGACTGAAGCTTTCTTT	CASSQGRGVGTEAFF
TRBD1	TRBJ2-1	few	15	TRBV7-9	TGTGCCAGCAGCTTGGACAGGGTGGGATACAATGAGCAGTTCTTC	CASSLDRVGYNEQFF
NA	TRBJ1-5	NA	13	TRBV3-1	TGTGCCAGCAGCCAAGATTGGGGTCAGCCCCAGCATTTT	CASSQDWGQPQHF
TRBD2	TRBJ2-1	few	13	TRBV18	TGTGCCAGCTCCGGGACTAGTTCGGCTGAGCAGTTCTTC	CASSGTSSAEQFF
NA	TRBJ1-3	many	15	TRBV10-3	TGTGCCATCAGTGATCAAGGCTTTGGTGGAAACACCATATATTTT	CAISDQGFGGNTIYF
NA	TRBJ2-3	many	15	TRBV24-1	TGTGCCACCCTAGGTGGGGGTTTTAGCACAGATACGCAGTATTTT	CATLGGGFSTDTQYF
TRBD2	TRBJ2-7	NA	14	TRBV9	TGTGCCAGCAGCGTATCGACTAGCGGGACCGAGCAGTACTTC	CASSVSTSGTEQYF
NA	TRBJ1-3	NA	14	TRBV28	TGTGCCAGCACCGCGGGGGGGCCTGGAAACACCATATATTTT	CASTAGGPGNTIYF
NA	TRBJ1-2	NA	15	TRBV19	TGTGCCAGTAGTATCCGAACAGGCCCGGAACATGGCTACACCTTC	CASSIRTGPEHGYTF
NA	TRBJ1-5	few	12	TRBV2	TGTGCCAGCAGCGTTTATAATCAGCCCCAGCATTTT	CASSVYNQPQHF
TRBD2	TRBJ2-2	few	15	TRBV9	TGTGCCAGCAGCAATAGCGGGATAGGGACCGGGGAGCTGTTTTTT	CASSNSGIGTGELFF
NA	TRBJ1-1	NA	13	TRBV29-1	TGCAGCGTTGTACGGCAGGAGAACACTGAAGCTTTCTTT	CSVVRQENTEAFF
NA	TRBJ2-7	NA	13	TRBV7-2	TGTGCCAGCAGCTTTATCAGTAGGGACGAGCAGTACTTC	CASSFISRDEQYF
NA	TRBJ1-4	few	13	TRBV12-3/TRBV12-4	TGTGCCAGCAGTTTACAGGGGAATGAAAAACTGTTTTTT	CASSLQGNEKLFF
NA	TRBJ2-1	many	16	TRBV2	TGTGCCAGCAGTGACCCGGGTCCACCTCCGGGCGATGAGCAGTTCTTC	CASSDPGPPPGDEQFF
NA	TRBJ1-3	few	14	TRBV6-1	TGTGCCAGCATTAGCTCGGGGGGGGCAAACACCATATATTTT	CASISSGGANTIYF
NA	TRBJ1-2	NA	19	TRBV4-2	TGTGCCAGCATGAGTGATCGCAGTGGTGGACTATTGGGTGACTATGGCTACACCTTC	CASMSDRSGGLLGDYGYTF
TRBD1	TRBJ1-5	NA	14	TRBV2	TGTGCCAGCAGTGAATGGGACAGGACGTCACCCCAGCATTTT	CASSEWDRTSPQHF
NA	TRBJ1-6	many	14	TRBV6-5	TGTGCCAGCAGTTCGAGAGCCAGTAATTCACCCCTCCACTTT	CASSSRASNSPLHF
NA	TRBJ1-6	NA	14	TRBV29-1	TGCAGCGCACGGACGGATTCCTATAATTCACCCCTCCACTTT	CSARTDSYNSPLHF
TRBD1	TRBJ2-3	few	15	TRBV19	TGTGCCAGTAGCGACAGGGGGCGCGAGGCAGATACGCAGTATTTT	CASSDRGREADTQYF
TRBD1	TRBJ1-5	many	13	TRBV12-3/TRBV12-4	TGTGCCAGCAACCAAGACAGGGGTCAGCCCCAGCATTTT	CASNQDRGQPQHF
NA	TRBJ1-3	many	14	TRBV29-1	TGCAGCGTTGATAAACAGGAAACTGGAAACACCATATATTTT	CSVDKQETGNTIYF
NA	TRBJ2-5	few	13	TRBV9	TGTGCCAGCAGCCGCTACAGGCAAGAGACCCAGTACTTC	CASSRYRQETQYF
NA	TRBJ1-6	few	13	TRBV6-1	TGTGCCAGCAGTGAAATCACCCAGGCACCCCTCCACTTT	CASSEITQAPLHF